The clone carrying this T cell receptor (beta chain) was recorded a few times. Its target is not known. The data belong to a study of cytomegalovirus exposure and HLA in healthy donors. This PCR relied on a set of 60 Vbeta primers and 13 Jbeta primers. Assay: immunoSEQ multiplex PCR; the TCRdb copy retains only in-frame clones and omits some. The repertoire consists of roughly 56,000 clones, with around 82% occurring once and the leading ten covering 2.5%. Points from the study as a whole: The records held CMV serostatus as the only immune exposure information. Most TCRs appeared rarely, but some public TCRs recurred in many donors.

The sequence was collected from a boy under 18 in good health and CMV-seropositive. The sequenced sample was PBMCs.

CDR3 nucleotide sequence: TGTGCCAGCAGCTTGTCCGCTGGGAGCTCCTACGAGCAGTACTTC. Amino acids: CASSLSAGSSYEQYF. The rearrangement uses TRBV5-8 and TRBJ2-5; TRBD2 might be the D (5 bases). The J call is doubtful: the DNA matches TRBJ2-7 better. The CDR3 is 15 residues long. From germline, CDR1 is SGHTS and CDR2 YDEGEE.